The clone carrying this TCR beta chain was picked up a small number of times. Its antigen is not known. The limits of the CDR3 on the DNA are not certain, so only TCRdb's listed CDR3 is given. TCRdb itself ran the 5' RACE reads through MiXCR, one entry per CDR3 protein. The sample includes 460,000 or so distinct CDR3 sequences, approximately 15% of them seen just once. The sample comes from a study of identical twins. The CDR3 is made up of 19 amino acids, end residues included. Germline V CDR1 and CDR2: SGHAT, FQNNGV. Broader study findings: Insertion counts were lower in abundant cord blood beta clonotypes, a trend that memory repertoires did not show.

These data were also filed under a second study, of yellow fever vaccine responses in identical twins.

This receptor was taken from a young woman in good health. The rearrangement joins TRBV11-2 to TRBJ2-1; the DNA was not compared with TRBD2, the D call given in the table. Sequencing used CD4+ T cells sorted from blood. CDR3 sequence reads: CASSSSTSGRTPSYNEQFF.